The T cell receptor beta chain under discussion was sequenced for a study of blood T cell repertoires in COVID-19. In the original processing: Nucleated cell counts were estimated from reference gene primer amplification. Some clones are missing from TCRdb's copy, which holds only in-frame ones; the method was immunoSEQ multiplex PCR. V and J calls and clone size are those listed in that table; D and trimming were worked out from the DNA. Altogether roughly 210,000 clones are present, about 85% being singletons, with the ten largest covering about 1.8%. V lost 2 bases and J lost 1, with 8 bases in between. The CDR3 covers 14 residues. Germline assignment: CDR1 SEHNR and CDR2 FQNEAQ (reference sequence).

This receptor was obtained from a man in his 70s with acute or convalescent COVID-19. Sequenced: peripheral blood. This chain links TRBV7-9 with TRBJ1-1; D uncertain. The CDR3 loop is CASSLSSGNTEAFF. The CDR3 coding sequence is TGTGCCAGCAGCTTATCTTCAGGGAACACTGAAGCTTTCTTT.